The 17 T cell receptor beta chains in this list originate from one sample, sequenced in a study of monozygotic twins with inflammatory bowel disease. TCRdb reprocessed the 5' RACE reads; each CDR3 protein has one entry and no DNA is given. The sample totals fewer than 400,000 distinct CDR3 sequences; its top ten clones hold 5.6%. Sequenced: blood. Every receptor here comes from a human donor with ulcerative colitis or Crohn's disease, or a healthy co-twin of an affected twin (not recorded which).

This chain uses TRBV7-8 with TRBJ2-1. This CDR3 is built from 14 residues. Germline values: CDR1 SGHVS, CDR2 FQNEAQ. CDR3 loop: CASSPGRTPNEQFF.

The chain carries TRBV5-6 and TRBJ1-1; there is no DNA to check the TCRdb D call of TRBD1. The CDR3 spans 12 residues. CDR1 and CDR2 (germline): SGHDT, YYEEEE. CDR3 protein: CASSSGSTEAFF.

The gene calls are TRBV9 and TRBJ2-3; as DNA is missing, the TRBD1 call by TCRdb cannot be tested. This CDR3 is 14 amino acids long. From germline, CDR1 is SGDLS and CDR2 YYNGEE. The CDR3 region is CASSAGTGPDTQYF.

J is TRBJ2-7 and V is TRBV10-3; TCRdb selects TRBD1, and the lack of DNA leaves this call unchecked. Germline loops: CDR1 ENHRY, CDR2 SYGVKD. The CDR3 runs to 16 residues. The CDR3 is CAISSKGQRSSYEQYF.

The chain couples TRBV18 to TRBJ1-1; without DNA, the TCRdb call of TRBD1 cannot be checked. The CDR3 totals 17 residues. Germline CDR1 KGHSH, CDR2 LQKENI. The CDR3 reads CASSPAIQGGRNTEAFF.

The chain joins TRBV12-3 or TRBV12-4 to TRBJ2-7. The CDR3 extends over 12 amino acids. The CDR3 sequence: CASSPLSSKQYF.

The V call is TRBV12-3 or TRBV12-4, the J call TRBJ1-2; the TRBD1 assignment by TCRdb is unverifiable without DNA. This CDR3 contains 15 residues. The CDR3 region is CASIGQGEGNYGYTF.

This chain uses TRBV5-1 with TRBJ1-1; TCRdb's D call of TRBD1 is untestable without DNA. The CDR3 covers 18 residues. Germline V gene data show CDR1 as SGHRS and CDR2 as YFSETQ. The CDR3 region is CASSLSGAGSKPNTEAFF. Supplemented by reference TRBV5-1 and TRBJ1-1, the full variable domain reads KAGVTQTPRYLIKTRGQQVTLSCSPISGHRSVSWYQQTPGQGLQFLFEYFSETQRNKGNFPGRFSGRQFSNSRSEMNVSTLELGDSALYLCASSLSGAGSKPNTEAFFGQGTRLTVV.

The chain links TRBV6-2 or TRBV6-3 to TRBJ2-7. This CDR3 contains 12 residues. Germline CDR1 is MNHEY and CDR2 is SVGEGT. CDR3 sequence reads: CASSSSGYEQYF.

This sequence joins TRBV4-3 and TRBJ2-7; TCRdb's assignment of TRBD1 cannot be checked, as there is no DNA. CDR1 and CDR2 (germline): LGHNA, YSLEER. The CDR3 contains 16 residues. This CDR3 reads CASSQEGGQPSYEQYF.

CDR3 residues: CASSMYSNEKLFF. The V and J genes are TRBV19 and TRBJ1-4. The CDR3 runs 13 residues. The germline CDR1 and CDR2 sequences are LNHDA and SQIVND (reference sequence).

The chain employs TRBV6-5 and TRBJ2-1; TCRdb's D call of TRBD1 is untestable without DNA. CDR1 MNHEY and CDR2 SVGAGI come from the germline V gene. The CDR3 is made up of 13 amino acids. CDR3 amino acids: CASSPDQYNEQFF.

V gene TRBV6-2 or TRBV6-3 combines with J gene TRBJ2-5. The CDR3 length is 11 residues. The germline V gene encodes CDR1 MNHEY and CDR2 SVGEGT. The CDR3 sequence is CASSNMETQYF.

The chain recombines TRBV7-9 with TRBJ2-2; the D call from TCRdb, TRBD1, cannot be confirmed without DNA. CDR3 length: 16 amino acids. The germline V gene encodes CDR1 SEHNR and CDR2 FQNEAQ (reference sequence). The CDR3 spells CASSLAGATNTGELFF.

The chain carries TRBV4-3 and TRBJ2-1; as DNA is missing, the TRBD2 call by TCRdb cannot be tested. Germline V CDR1 and CDR2: LGHNA, YSLEER. The CDR3 extends over 17 amino acids. This CDR3 reads CASSQDVLIAGGNEQFF.

The chain combines TRBV7-9 with TRBJ2-3; TCRdb's D call of TRBD1 is untestable without DNA. Germline V gene sequence: CDR1 SEHNR, CDR2 FQNEAQ (reference sequence). This CDR3 has 16 amino acids. CDR3 in amino acids: CASRRIQGSPTNTQYF.

This chain's CDR3 is CASSLGPFDYEQYF. The chain is built from TRBV7-9 and TRBJ2-7; absent DNA, TCRdb's TRBD2 call cannot be checked. The CDR3 spans 14 residues. The germline V gene encodes CDR1 SEHNR and CDR2 FQNEAQ (reference sequence).